What follows describes a single T cell receptor (beta chain). The antigen is unknown. These data originate in a study of OX40 agonist ivuxolimab in advanced cancers. Study results and limitations: Some patients who did not respond also had low normalized T-cell clonal expansion.

This CDR3 contains 16 residues. Losses at the gene ends were 4 bases for V and 0 bases for J; bases not matched to a gene: 3. CDR1 MGHRA and CDR2 YSYEKL come from the germline V gene. The method was immunoSEQ multiplex PCR; TCRdb's version includes in-frame clones alone and lacks a portion of them. The repertoire has about 36,000 clones, 65% to 85% of them found once; the top ten carry over 8.5%. The V and J genes are TRBV4-1 and TRBJ2-7; 13 positions agree with TRBD2. This receptor was obtained from an adult with an advanced solid tumor such as melanoma, head and neck, liver or kidney cancer. The starting material was CD4+ or CD8+ T cells sorted from blood, obtained in a trial of the OX40 agonist ivuxolimab. The CDR3 sequence is CASSRGLAGVSYEQYF. In DNA form, the CDR3 reads TGCGCCAGCAGCCGTGGACTAGCGGGGGTCTCCTACGAGCAGTACTTC.